Below, 14 T cell receptor beta chains from the same sample are listed, as sequenced in a study of T-cell memory formation after mild COVID-19. TCRdb recomputed calls from the 5' RACE reads with MiXCR, one row per CDR3 protein. The sample comprises 300,000 to 350,000 distinct CDR3 sequences, 13% of which are singletons, and about a fifth rests with the top ten. The sample taken for sequencing was PBMCs or a T cell subset sorted from them (not recorded which). The receptor set was obtained from a man aged 18 to 35 who had mild COVID-19 (a few samples of this study predate the infection). Cell type and time point are not known.

V is TRBV6-2 or TRBV6-3 and J is TRBJ1-1; the match to TRBD1 covers 9 bases. CDR1 MNHEY and CDR2 SVGEGT come from the germline V gene. V shed 4 bases, J shed 13 bases, and the junction held 7 bases outside the gene matches. This CDR3 spans 12 amino acids. The CDR3 DNA reads as TGTGCCAGCAGTTTCCCGACAGGGGGAGATTTCTTT. Protein sequence: CASSFPTGGDFF.

This clonotype was detected only a few times. This chain uses TRBV5-5 with TRBJ2-7; 8 bases are shared with TRBD1. CDR1 and CDR2 (germline): SGHKS, YYEKEE (reference sequence). Germline trimming cut 1 base from V and 2 bases from J; bases unmatched to any gene: 5. This CDR3 has 15 amino acids. The CDR3 nucleotides read TGTGCCAGCAGCTTGTCCGGGACAGGAACCTACGAGCAGTACGTC. It yields the protein CASSLSGTGTYEQYV.

V gene TRBV7-8 combines with J gene TRBJ1-2; 7 nucleotides match TRBD1. V gave up 7 bases and J gave up 6 bases; unmatched junction bases: 11. This CDR3 is built from 14 residues. Germline values: CDR1 SGHVS, CDR2 FQNEAQ. CDR3: CASTPGTAGNGYTF. The CDR3, as DNA: TGTGCCAGCACCCCCGGGACAGCCGGTAATGGCTACACCTTC.

The chain has TRBV29-1 and TRBJ1-1; no definite D call. The CDR3 consists of 11 residues. CDR1 SQVTM and CDR2 ANQGSEA come from the germline V gene. Trimming removed 6 bases at V and 2 bases at J, with 7 bases between. CDR3 DNA sequence: TGCAGCGTGTGGCCTAACACTGAAGCTTTCTTT. This translates into CSVWPNTEAFF.

This clonotype was recorded a few times. The V and J genes are TRBV12-3 or TRBV12-4 and TRBJ2-7; D is unclear. This CDR3 comprises 11 residues. Trimming pared 8 bases from V and 7 bases from J, leaving 12 bases between. The chain's CDR3 is CASALGLEQYF. The CDR3 bases are TGTGCCAGCGCCCTGGGATTAGAGCAGTACTTC.

This clonotype showed up just a few times. The chain has TRBV10-3 and TRBJ2-2; D might be TRBD1 (6 bases). The CDR3 totals 16 residues. V was pared by 4 bases and J by 2 bases, with 14 bases between. Germline CDR1 and CDR2: ENHRY and SYGVKD. The CDR3 region has the DNA TGTGCCATCAGTGCATTGGGGACATCCAACACCGGGGAGCTGTTTTTT. It encodes CAISALGTSNTGELFF.

In its sample, this clonotype was seen a few times. This sequence joins TRBV29-1 and TRBJ1-1, with no clear D. Germline CDR1 reads SQVTM; CDR2 reads ANQGSEA. CDR3 length: 12 amino acids. With 7 bases removed from V and 4 bases from J, the gap between germline ends came to 13 bases. In DNA form, the CDR3 reads TGCAGCGCTGGCCACCCAGCCACTGAAGCTTTCTTT. It specifies CSAGHPATEAFF.

A few counts support this clonotype. V usage is TRBV20-1 and J usage is TRBJ2-1, with 13 bases fitting TRBD2. V lost 5 bases to trimming and J lost 10 bases; unmatched junction nucleotides: 17. The CDR3 has 17 amino acids. Germline CDR1 is DFQATT and CDR2 is SNEGSKA (reference sequence). The CDR3 region has the DNA TGCAGTGCTTTCCGGACTAGCGGGGGCCCCCGGTACGGGGAGCAGTTCTTC. Residues: CSAFRTSGGPRYGEQFF.

The genes are TRBV20-1 and TRBJ1-3, with D unclear. The germline V gene encodes CDR1 DFQATT and CDR2 SNEGSKA (reference sequence). The V end lost 8 bases, the J end lost 4 bases, and 9 bases lay between the germline ends. This CDR3 contains 11 residues. The CDR3 loop is CSSYGGNTIYF. The CDR3 DNA reads TGCAGTTCGTACGGAGGAAACACCATATATTTT.

In this sample, this clonotype turned up a few times. The rearrangement joins TRBV6-1 to TRBJ1-1, with D hard to call. There are 16 residues in the CDR3. V dropped 2 bases and J dropped 1 base, with 14 bases sitting between them. CDR1 is MNHNS, CDR2 SASEGT, per germline. CDR3 amino acids: CASSEPSMLGNTEAFF. The DNA of the CDR3 is TGTGCCAGCAGTGAACCTAGCATGTTGGGGAACACTGAAGCTTTCTTT.

The chain combines TRBV25-1 with TRBJ1-2; weak D call: TRBD1 (5 bases). The CDR3 is 14 residues long. Germline-derived CDR1 and CDR2 are MGHDK and SYGVNS. V lost 2 bases and J 4 bases, leaving 11 bases between the germline ends. The CDR3 DNA follows: TGTGCCAGCAGTGAACAAGGGGATACCTATGGCTACACCTTC. Translated, it gives CASSEQGDTYGYTF.

The V and J genes are TRBV12-3 or TRBV12-4 and TRBJ1-1; D possibly corresponds to TRBD1 (6 bases). CDR3 length: 14 residues. V lost 5 bases, J lost 6 bases, and 16 bases lay in between. The CDR3, as DNA: TGTGCCAGCAGTCTTCCGGGGGGCAGGTCTGAAGCTTTCTTT. It is translated as CASSLPGGRSEAFF.

The chain employs TRBV4-2 and TRBJ2-3; 8 nucleotides line up with TRBD2. Germline V CDR1 and CDR2: LGHNA, YNFKEQ. The CDR3 has 16 residues. V trimming: 1 base; J trimming: 3 bases; junction bases outside the gene matches: 6. The CDR3 sequence: CASSQGAGGRTDTQYF. DNA of the CDR3: TGTGCCAGCAGCCAAGGGGCGGGGGGCCGAACAGATACGCAGTATTTT.

The V and J genes are TRBV14 and TRBJ1-4, with 11 bases lining up with TRBD1. The CDR3 loop spans 17 amino acids. Germline V CDR1 and CDR2: SGHDN, FVKESK. The V and J ends lost 0 bases and 8 bases, in that order; junction bases with no gene match: 8. Written as DNA, the CDR3 is TGTGCCAGCAGCCAAGATTCGGGGACAGGGGGGAGGGAAAAACTGTTTTTT. Encoded protein: CASSQDSGTGGREKLFF.